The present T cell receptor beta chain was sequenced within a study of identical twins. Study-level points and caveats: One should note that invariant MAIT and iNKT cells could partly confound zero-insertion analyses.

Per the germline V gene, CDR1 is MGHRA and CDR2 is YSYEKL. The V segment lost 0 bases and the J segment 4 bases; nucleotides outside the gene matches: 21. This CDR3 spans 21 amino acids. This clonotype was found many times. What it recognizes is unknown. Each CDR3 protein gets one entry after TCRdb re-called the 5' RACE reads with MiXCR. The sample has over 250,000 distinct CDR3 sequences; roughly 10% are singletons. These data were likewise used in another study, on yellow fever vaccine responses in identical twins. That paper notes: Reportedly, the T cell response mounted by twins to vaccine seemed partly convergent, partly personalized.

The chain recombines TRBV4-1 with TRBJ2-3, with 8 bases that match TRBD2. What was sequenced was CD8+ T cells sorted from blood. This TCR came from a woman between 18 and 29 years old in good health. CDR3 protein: CASSQEAWDRPQREYPDTQYF. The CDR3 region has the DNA TGCGCCAGCAGCCAAGAAGCGTGGGATCGCCCCCAGCGGGAGTACCCAGATACGCAGTATTTT.